This is a list of T cell receptor beta chains from one sample in a study of cytomegalovirus exposure and HLA in healthy donors. Profiling relied on immunoSEQ multiplex PCR, and the TCRdb table lists in-frame clones only, not all of them. The table shows 110,000 to 150,000 clones, with 80% to 90% occurring only once. The sequenced material came from PBMCs. These receptors all stem from a woman aged 40 to 55 in good health and CMV-seropositive. The CDR3 runs from the conserved cysteine through the conserved F or W. The order of the fields is V gene, CDR3 protein.

V gene: TRBV7-2; CDR3 protein: CASSVSGGAGTDTQYF
V gene: TRBV30; CDR3 protein: CAWLLAELYEQYF
V gene: TRBV19; CDR3 protein: CASSAGTGAYEQYF
V gene: TRBV11-2; CDR3 protein: CASSHPLTGRTGELFF
V gene: TRBV28; CDR3 protein: CASSTYPGLADTGELFF
V gene: TRBV7-8; CDR3 protein: CASRQGRFSTNEKLFF
V gene: TRBV7-2; CDR3 protein: CASSSFNEKLFF
V gene: TRBV27; CDR3 protein: CASRRLAGGSTYEQYF
V gene: TRBV7-2; CDR3 protein: CASSPLTGSGTEAFF
V gene: TRBV2; CDR3 protein: CASRPNRGLAGNEQYF
V gene: TRBV28; CDR3 protein: CASSSPWGRGSQPQHF
V gene: TRBV29-1; CDR3 protein: CSVGVGSGRAFEQYF
V gene: TRBV28; CDR3 protein: CASSTGLDYGYTF
V gene: TRBV15; CDR3 protein: CATSRDREHREFF